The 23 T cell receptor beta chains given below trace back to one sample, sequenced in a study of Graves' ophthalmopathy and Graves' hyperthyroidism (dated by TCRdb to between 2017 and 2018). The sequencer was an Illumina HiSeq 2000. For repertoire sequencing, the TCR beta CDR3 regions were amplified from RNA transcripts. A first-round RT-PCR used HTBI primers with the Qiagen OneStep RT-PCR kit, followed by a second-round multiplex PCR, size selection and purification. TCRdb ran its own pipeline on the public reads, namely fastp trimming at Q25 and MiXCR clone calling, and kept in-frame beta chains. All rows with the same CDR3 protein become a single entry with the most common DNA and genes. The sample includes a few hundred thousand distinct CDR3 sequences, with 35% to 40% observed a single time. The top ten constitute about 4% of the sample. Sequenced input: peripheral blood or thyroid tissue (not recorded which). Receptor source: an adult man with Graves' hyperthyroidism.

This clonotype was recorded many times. The CDR3 sequence is CASSSDLDRDNQPQHF. CDR3 sequence (DNA): TGTGCCAGCAGCTCCGATCTTGACCGAGACAATCAGCCCCAGCATTTT. This chain connects TRBV7-9 to TRBJ1-5; D gene uncertain. Trimming shortened V by 4 bases and J by 3 bases, and 16 bases separated the two germline ends. From germline, CDR1 is SEHNR and CDR2 FQNEAQ (reference sequence). The CDR3 totals 16 residues.

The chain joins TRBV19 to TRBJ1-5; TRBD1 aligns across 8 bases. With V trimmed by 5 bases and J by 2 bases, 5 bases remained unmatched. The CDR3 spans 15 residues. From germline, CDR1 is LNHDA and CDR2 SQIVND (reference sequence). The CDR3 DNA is TGTGCCAGTAGTCCACAGGGGGTTGGCAATCAGCCCCAGCATTTT. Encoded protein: CASSPQGVGNQPQHF.

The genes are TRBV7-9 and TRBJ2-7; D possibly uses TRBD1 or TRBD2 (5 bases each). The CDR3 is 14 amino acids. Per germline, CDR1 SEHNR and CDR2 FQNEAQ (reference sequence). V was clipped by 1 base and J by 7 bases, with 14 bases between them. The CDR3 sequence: CASSLDRRNNEQYF. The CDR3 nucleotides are TGTGCCAGCAGCTTAGACAGGAGGAACAATGAGCAGTACTTC.

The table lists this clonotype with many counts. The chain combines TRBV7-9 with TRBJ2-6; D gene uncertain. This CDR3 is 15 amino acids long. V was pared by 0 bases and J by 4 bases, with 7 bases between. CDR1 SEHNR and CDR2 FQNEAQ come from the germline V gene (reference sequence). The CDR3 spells CASSLASDGANVLTF. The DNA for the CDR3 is TGTGCCAGCAGCTTAGCCAGCGACGGGGCCAACGTCCTGACTTTC.

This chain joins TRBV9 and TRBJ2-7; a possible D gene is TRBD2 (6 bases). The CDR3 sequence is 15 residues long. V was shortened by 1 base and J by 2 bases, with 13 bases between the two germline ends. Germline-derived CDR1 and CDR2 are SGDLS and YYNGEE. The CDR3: CASSVTGTAPYEQYF. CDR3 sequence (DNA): TGTGCCAGCAGCGTAACCGGGACTGCCCCCTACGAGCAGTACTTC.

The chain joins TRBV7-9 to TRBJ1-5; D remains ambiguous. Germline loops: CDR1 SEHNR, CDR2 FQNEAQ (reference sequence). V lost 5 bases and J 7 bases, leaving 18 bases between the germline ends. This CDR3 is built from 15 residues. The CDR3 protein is CASSPRRGGNQPQHF. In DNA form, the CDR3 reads TGTGCCAGCAGCCCCAGGCGGGGTGGGAACCAGCCCCAGCATTTT.

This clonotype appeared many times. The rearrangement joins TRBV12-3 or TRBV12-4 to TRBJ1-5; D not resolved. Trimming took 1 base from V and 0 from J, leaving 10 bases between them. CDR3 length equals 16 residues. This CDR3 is CASSLDGRNSNQPQHF. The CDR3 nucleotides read TGTGCCAGCAGTTTAGATGGCAGGAATAGCAATCAGCCCCAGCATTTT.

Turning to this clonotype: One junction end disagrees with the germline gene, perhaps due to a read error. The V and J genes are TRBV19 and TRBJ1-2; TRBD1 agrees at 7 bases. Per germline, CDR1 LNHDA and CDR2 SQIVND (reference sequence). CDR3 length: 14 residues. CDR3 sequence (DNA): TGTGCCAGTAGTCCATTTGGACAGGACTATGACTACACCTTC. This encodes CASSPFGQDYDYTF.

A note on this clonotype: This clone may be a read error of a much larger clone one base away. This CDR3 is CASRGYGGLQPQHF. CDR3 coding DNA: TGTGCCAGCAGGGGATACGGGGGGCTTCAGCCCCAGCATTTT. This chain joins TRBV2 and TRBJ1-5; weak D call: TRBD1 (6 bases). This CDR3 comprises 14 residues. V lost 6 bases to trimming and J lost 6 bases, with 15 bases between them. Germline CDR1 is SNHLY and CDR2 is FYNNEI. Looking up the rest from reference TRBV2 and TRBJ1-5 gives the full variable domain: EPEVTQTPSHQVTQMGQEVILRCVPISNHLYFYWYRQILGQKVEFLVSFYNNEISEKSEIFDDQFSVERPDGSNFTLKIRSTKLEDSAMYFCASRGYGGLQPQHFGDGTRLSIL.

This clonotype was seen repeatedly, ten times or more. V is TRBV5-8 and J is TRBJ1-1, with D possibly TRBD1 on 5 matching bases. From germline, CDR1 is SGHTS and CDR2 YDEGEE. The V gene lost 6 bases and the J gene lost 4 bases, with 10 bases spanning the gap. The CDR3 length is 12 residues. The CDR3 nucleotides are TGTGCCAGCAATAGTGGGGGCACTGAAGCTTTCTTT. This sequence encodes CASNSGGTEAFF.

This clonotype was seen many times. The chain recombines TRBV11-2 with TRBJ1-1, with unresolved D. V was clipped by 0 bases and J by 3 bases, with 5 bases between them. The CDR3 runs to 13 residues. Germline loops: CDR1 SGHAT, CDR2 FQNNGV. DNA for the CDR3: TGTGCCAGCAGCTTAGATGTGGACACTGAAGCTTTCTTT. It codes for CASSLDVDTEAFF.

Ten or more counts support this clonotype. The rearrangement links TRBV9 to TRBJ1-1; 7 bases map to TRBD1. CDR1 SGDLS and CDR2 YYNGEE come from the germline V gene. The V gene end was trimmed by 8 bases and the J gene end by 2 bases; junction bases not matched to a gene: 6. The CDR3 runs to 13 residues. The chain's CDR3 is CASGTALNTEAFF. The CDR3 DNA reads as TGTGCCAGTGGGACAGCGCTTAACACTGAAGCTTTCTTT.

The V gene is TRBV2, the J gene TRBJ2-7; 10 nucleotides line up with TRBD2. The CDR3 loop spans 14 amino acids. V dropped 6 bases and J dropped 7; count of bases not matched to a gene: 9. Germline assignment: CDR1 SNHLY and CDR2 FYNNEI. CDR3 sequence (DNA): TGTGCCAGCAGAGCGGGAGGGCCGCTCAATGAGCAGTACTTC. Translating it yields CASRAGGPLNEQYF.

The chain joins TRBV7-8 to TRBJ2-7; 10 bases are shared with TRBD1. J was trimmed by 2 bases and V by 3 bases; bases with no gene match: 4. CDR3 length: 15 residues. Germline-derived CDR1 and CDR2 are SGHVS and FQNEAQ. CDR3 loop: CASSFGQGEAYEQYF. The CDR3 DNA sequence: TGTGCCAGCAGCTTCGGACAGGGGGAGGCCTACGAGCAGTACTTC.

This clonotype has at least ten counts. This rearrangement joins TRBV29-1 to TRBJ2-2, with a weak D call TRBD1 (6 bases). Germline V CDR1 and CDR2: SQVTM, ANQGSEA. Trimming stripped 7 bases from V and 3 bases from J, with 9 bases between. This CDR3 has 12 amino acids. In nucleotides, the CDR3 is TGCAGCGCTAGGACAGACACCGGGGAGCTGTTTTTT. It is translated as CSARTDTGELFF.

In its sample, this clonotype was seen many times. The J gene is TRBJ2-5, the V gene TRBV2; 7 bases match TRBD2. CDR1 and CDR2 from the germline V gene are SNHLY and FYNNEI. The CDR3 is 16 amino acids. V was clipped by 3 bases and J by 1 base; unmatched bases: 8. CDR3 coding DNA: TGTGCCAGCAGTGATGGGGGGGGAGGCAGCCAAGAGACCCAGTACTTC. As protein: CASSDGGGGSQETQYF.

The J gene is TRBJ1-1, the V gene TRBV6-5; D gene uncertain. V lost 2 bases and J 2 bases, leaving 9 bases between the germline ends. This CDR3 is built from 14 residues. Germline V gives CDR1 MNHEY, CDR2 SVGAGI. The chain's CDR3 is CASSYKSANTEAFF. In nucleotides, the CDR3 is TGTGCCAGCAGTTACAAGTCAGCTAACACTGAAGCTTTCTTT.

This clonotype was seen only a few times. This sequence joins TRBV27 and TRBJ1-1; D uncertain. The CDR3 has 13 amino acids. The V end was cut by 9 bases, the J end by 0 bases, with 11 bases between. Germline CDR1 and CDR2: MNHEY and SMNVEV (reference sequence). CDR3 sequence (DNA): TGTGCCAGTCAAGCGACCCTGAACACTGAAGCTTTCTTT. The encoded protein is CASQATLNTEAFF.

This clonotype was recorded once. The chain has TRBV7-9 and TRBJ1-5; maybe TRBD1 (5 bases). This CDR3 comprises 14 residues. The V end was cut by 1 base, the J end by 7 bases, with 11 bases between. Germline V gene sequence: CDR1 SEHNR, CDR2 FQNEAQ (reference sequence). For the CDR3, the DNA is TGTGCCAGCAGCTTAGACGGCGGGGCACAGCCCCAGCATTTT. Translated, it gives CASSLDGGAQPQHF.

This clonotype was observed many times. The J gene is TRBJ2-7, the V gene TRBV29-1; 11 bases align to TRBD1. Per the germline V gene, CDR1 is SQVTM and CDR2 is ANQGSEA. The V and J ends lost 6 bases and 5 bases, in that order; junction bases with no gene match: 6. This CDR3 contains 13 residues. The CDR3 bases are TGCAGCGTGGACAGGGGGCTTGGCAACGAGCAGTACTTC. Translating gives CSVDRGLGNEQYF.

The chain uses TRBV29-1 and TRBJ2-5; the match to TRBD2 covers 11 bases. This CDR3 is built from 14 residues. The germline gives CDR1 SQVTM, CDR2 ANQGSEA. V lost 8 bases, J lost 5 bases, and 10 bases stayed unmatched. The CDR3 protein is CSSGTSGAGETQYF. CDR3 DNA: TGCAGCTCCGGGACTAGCGGAGCTGGGGAGACCCAGTACTTC.

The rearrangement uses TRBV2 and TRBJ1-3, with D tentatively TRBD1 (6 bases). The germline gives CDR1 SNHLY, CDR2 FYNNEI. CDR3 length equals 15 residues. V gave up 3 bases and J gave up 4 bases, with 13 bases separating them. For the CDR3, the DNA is TGTGCCAGCAGTGATGGGGGCACATGCGGAAACACCATATATTTT. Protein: CASSDGGTCGNTIYF.

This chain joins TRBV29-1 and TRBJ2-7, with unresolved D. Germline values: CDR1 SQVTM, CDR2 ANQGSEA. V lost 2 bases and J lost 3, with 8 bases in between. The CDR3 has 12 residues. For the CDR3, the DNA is TGCAGCGTTGAAAAAGCCCTCTACGAGCAGTACTTC. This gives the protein CSVEKALYEQYF.